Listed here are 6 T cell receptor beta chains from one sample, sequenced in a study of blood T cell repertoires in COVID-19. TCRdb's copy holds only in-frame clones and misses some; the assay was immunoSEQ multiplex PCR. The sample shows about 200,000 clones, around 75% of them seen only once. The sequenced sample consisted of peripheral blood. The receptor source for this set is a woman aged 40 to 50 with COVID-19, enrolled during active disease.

CDR3 DNA: TGTGCCAGCAGACAAACAGGGGCCTATGGCTACACCTTC. Protein sequence: CASRQTGAYGYTF. The chain links TRBV27 to TRBJ1-2, with 7 bases matching TRBD1. The CDR3 length is 13 residues. J was trimmed by 4 bases and V by 6 bases; bases with no gene match: 5. Germline V gives CDR1 MNHEY, CDR2 SMNVEV (reference sequence).

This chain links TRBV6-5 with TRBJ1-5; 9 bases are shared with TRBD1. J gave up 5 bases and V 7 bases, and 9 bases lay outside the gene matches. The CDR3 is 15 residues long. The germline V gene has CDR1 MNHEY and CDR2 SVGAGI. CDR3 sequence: CASKRQGGSDQPQHF. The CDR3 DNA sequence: TGTGCCAGCAAAAGACAGGGGGGGAGTGATCAGCCCCAGCATTTT.

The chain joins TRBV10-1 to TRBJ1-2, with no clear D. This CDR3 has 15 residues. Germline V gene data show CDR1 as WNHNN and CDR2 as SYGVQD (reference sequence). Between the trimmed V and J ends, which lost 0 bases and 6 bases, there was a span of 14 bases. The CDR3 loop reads CASSESIGRGDGYTF. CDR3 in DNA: TGCGCCAGCAGTGAGTCGATAGGTCGCGGGGATGGCTACACCTTC.

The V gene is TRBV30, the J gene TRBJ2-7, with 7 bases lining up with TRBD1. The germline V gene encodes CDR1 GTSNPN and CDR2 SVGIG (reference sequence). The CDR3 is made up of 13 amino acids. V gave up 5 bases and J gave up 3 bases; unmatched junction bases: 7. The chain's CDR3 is CAWGGQAFYEQYF. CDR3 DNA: TGTGCCTGGGGCGGACAGGCTTTCTACGAGCAGTACTTC.

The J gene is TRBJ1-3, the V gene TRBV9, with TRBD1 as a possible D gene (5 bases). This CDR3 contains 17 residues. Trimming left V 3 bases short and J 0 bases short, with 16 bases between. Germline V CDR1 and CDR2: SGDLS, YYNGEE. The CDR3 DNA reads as TGTGCCAGCAGCGCCCTTGCAGGGCTGAGCTCTGGAAACACCATATATTTT. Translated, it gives CASSALAGLSSGNTIYF.

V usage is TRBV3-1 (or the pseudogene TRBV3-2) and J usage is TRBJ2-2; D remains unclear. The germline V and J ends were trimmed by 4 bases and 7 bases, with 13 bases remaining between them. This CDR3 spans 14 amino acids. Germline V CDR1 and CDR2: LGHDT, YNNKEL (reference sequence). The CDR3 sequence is CASSPGGLGGELFF. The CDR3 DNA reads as TGTGCCAGCAGCCCGGGTGGTCTGGGCGGGGAGCTGTTTTTT.